This section outlines one T cell receptor beta chain sequence together with its context. Its antigen is not yet known. Qualities for individual bases were not recorded, and no much larger clone is one base off. The CDR3 regions of human TCRbeta chains were subjected to immunosequencing. Processing in the source paper ran as follows. TCRs in the repertoires were matched against a reference library of SARS-CoV-2-specific TCRs that had been generated with the MIRA antigen-specificity platform. Breadth meant the fraction of unique TCRs that were SARS-CoV-2-associated, whereas depth meant the fraction of total T cells that were SARS-CoV-2-associated. Using the MIRA data, each spike-specific TCR was mapped to the spike region that the TCR reacts to and placed in a CD4 or CD8 class. Log10-transformed breadth and depth values were compared by one-way ANOVA with Sidak's multiple comparisons tests. In its TCRdb copy, this immuneACCESS table keeps in-frame sequences only and misses some clones. Where compared with another copy, unresolved V genes explain less than half of these, and the others have no known cause. That table supplies the V and J calls and clone size; D and trimming were determined from the DNA. This sample lists 15,000 or so clones; around four fifths were detected once. The top ten clones comprise 11% to 15% of the sample.

These data originate in a study of T cell responses to AZD1222 COVID-19 vaccine (dated by TCRdb to the early 2020s). Background for the entire study: A total of 230 to 250 trial participants underwent TCR sequencing, of whom roughly 210 had received two doses of AZD1222 and approximately 25 had received two doses of the MenACWY control vaccine. Trial participants were enrolled by age into 18-55, 56-69 and 70-plus year subgroups, with around 150, 28 and 57 TCR-sequenced participants respectively.

The time point label on this specimen signifies: about 28 days (+/-7) after the second vaccine dose. AZD1222 recipients whose second dose came at about 4 weeks and those whose second dose came at about 12 weeks were combined into one group, since spike-specific TCR depth and breadth did not differ between the two schedules. Vaccinee samples came from UK trials COV001 and COV002, including a single-blind randomized controlled phase 2/3 trial of AZD1222 (ChAdOx1 nCoV-19) in healthy adults. For TCRbeta chain sequencing, PBMC samples from trial participants were taken at day 0 and at day 28 after the second dose. There are 13 amino acids in the CDR3, from cysteine to phenylalanine inclusive. This entry keeps only the CDR3 DNA: 39 bases, framed from base 1. Per the germline V gene, SGHTA is the CDR1 and FQGNSA is the CDR2. For this chain, trimming is 8 bases at the V end and 5 bases at the J end, and the number of junction bases without a gene match is 8.

The study at large found these results: Conclusions about previously exposed vaccinees are limited because only six or seven AZD1222 recipients were SARS-CoV-2 seropositive at baseline. Spike-specific TCR breadth and depth rose significantly after two AZD1222 doses compared with day 0 and with MenACWY recipients. In the small 56-69-year group, the increase in depth fell short of significance, most likely because of low power. The vaccine-associated CD4 TCRs covered the entire spike protein, and the dominant responses fell in regions 160-218 and 743-854. Because no samples from the day 14 peak response were available, repertoires could be characterized only after the peak T cell response. Nearly half of unique spike-specific TCRs reportedly recognized epitopes outside regions mutated in the B.1.351 and B.1.1.7 variants. Participants were mostly white British, with more females than males. The authors suggested clonal diversity may have been underestimated.

The sample consisted of peripheral blood, taken 28 days after the second AZD1222 dose. This receptor was obtained from an adult who received the AZD1222 COVID-19 vaccine. This receptor chain uses TRBV7-2 and TRBJ1-2, and 7 junctional nucleotides match TRBD1. The base sequence is TGTGCCAGCGCTCGAGAGGGGGCTTATGGCTACACCTTC. Protein translation: CASAREGAYGYTF.